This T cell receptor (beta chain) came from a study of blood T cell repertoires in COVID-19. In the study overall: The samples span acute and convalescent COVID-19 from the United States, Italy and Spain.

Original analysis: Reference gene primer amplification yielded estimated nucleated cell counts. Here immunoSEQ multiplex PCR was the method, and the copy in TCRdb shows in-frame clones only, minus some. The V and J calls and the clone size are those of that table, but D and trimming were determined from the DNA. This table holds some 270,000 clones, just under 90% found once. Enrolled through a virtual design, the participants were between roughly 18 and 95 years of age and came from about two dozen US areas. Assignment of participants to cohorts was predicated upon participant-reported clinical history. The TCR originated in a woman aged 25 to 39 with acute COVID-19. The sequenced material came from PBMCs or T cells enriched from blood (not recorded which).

CDR3 region: CASSKARDRESYGYTF. The DNA for the CDR3 is TGTGCCAGCAGCAAGGCTAGAGACAGGGAAAGCTATGGCTACACCTTC. V and J are TRBV21-1 and TRBJ1-2; TRBD1 reflects the table's D call only, with no check against the DNA. TRBV21-1 is marked as a pseudogene. There are 16 residues in the CDR3.